This record concerns one T cell receptor (beta chain) sequence. Profiling relied on immunoSEQ multiplex PCR, and the TCRdb table lists in-frame clones only, not all of them. Seen here are approximately 140,000 clones, 85% to 90% observed once, and the top ten hold over 10%. This sample stems from a study of blood T cell repertoires in COVID-19. On the study more broadly: Samples taken during acute and convalescent COVID-19 were collected in the United States, Italy and Spain. PBMCs, B-cell-depleted T cells, or T cells were the source of the cDNA or gDNA that made up the material.

Germline V gives CDR1 SGDLS, CDR2 YYNGEE. The V gene lost 0 bases and the J gene lost 4 bases, with 13 bases spanning the gap. The CDR3 has 15 amino acids. This chain joins TRBV9 and TRBJ1-2; D is undetermined. Sample: peripheral blood. The sequence was obtained from a man between 18 and 29 years old with COVID-19, enrolled during active disease. DNA for the CDR3: TGTGCCAGCAGCGTAGCTTCGGACTCTCCCTATGGCTACACCTTC. Translating it yields CASSVASDSPYGYTF.